This TCR beta chain was obtained from a study of identical twins. Study-level results: It was cross-sectional statistical analysis, not following the same donors, that the conclusions relied on.

Looked up from germline, CDR1 is KGHSH and CDR2 is LQKENI. V dropped 2 bases and J dropped 1; count of bases not matched to a gene: 4. The CDR3 contains 17 residues. As concerns this clonotype: No antigen is known for it.

With template switching, a universal primer site was added, and the cDNA carried unique molecular identifiers. TCRdb used MiXCR to reprocess the 5' RACE reads, holding one entry per CDR3 protein. The sample contains 200,000 to 250,000 distinct CDR3 sequences, approximately 7% of which appear only once. The data were also submitted as part of a second study, on yellow fever vaccine responses in identical twins.

The sample consisted of memory (CD45RO+) T cells sorted from blood. V usage is TRBV18 and J usage is TRBJ2-6; 8 nucleotides align to TRBD1. This clonotype originated in a woman between 18 and 29 years old in good health. CDR3 loop: CASSPGTGTSGANVLTF. The CDR3 region has the DNA TGTGCCAGCTCACCAGGGACAGGTACTTCTGGGGCCAACGTCCTGACTTTC.